This is a list of T cell receptor beta chains from one sample in a study of cytomegalovirus exposure and HLA in healthy donors. Some clones are missing from TCRdb's copy, which holds only in-frame ones; the method was immunoSEQ multiplex PCR. The sample holds about 160,000 clones, roughly 86% seen once. Sequenced: PBMCs. The receptors stem from a woman younger than 30 in good health and CMV-seropositive. Both conserved end residues are part of each CDR3. A D gene is named only where the DNA matches it firmly. Some rows mark clone size as missing; the rest say once, few, many or name a class of expanded clone.

clone_size d_call j_call v_call cdr3_aa cdr3_nt
NA TRBD2 TRBJ2-5 TRBV2 CASMTSGETQYF TGTGCCAGCATGACTAGCGGAGAGACCCAGTACTTC
NA TRBD2 TRBJ2-2 TRBV5-4 CASSLGTSGANTGELFF TGTGCCAGCAGCCTTGGGACTAGCGGGGCGAACACCGGGGAGCTGTTTTTT
NA NA TRBJ1-5 TRBV25-1 CASSELIGVPQHF TGTGCCAGCAGTGAATTAATAGGGGTCCCTCAGCATTTT
NA NA TRBJ1-1 TRBV5-6 CASSLNGGGTEAFF TGTGCCAGCAGCTTGAATGGCGGTGGCACTGAAGCTTTCTTT
NA TRBD2 TRBJ2-2 TRBV11-3 CASGAGVNTGELFF TGTGCCAGCGGGGCGGGGGTTAACACCGGGGAGCTGTTTTTT
NA TRBD2 TRBJ2-7 TRBV27 CASRVGTSGVYEQYF TGTGCCAGCAGAGTGGGGACTAGCGGGGTCTACGAGCAGTACTTC
few TRBD1 TRBJ1-3 TRBV6-5 CASSLQGSGNTIYF TGTGCCAGCAGTTTACAGGGGTCCGGAAACACCATATATTTT
NA NA TRBJ2-7 TRBV7-2 CASSPQRSSYEQYF TGTGCCAGCAGCCCACAGAGAAGCTCCTACGAGCAGTACTTC
NA TRBD2 TRBJ2-7 TRBV5-4 CASSSLAGFPSSYEQYF TGTGCCAGCAGCTCACTAGCGGGATTCCCGAGCTCCTACGAGCAGTACTTC
NA TRBD1 TRBJ2-7 TRBV7-2 CASSLFTGGGEQYF TGTGCCAGCAGCTTATTTACAGGGGGCGGCGAGCAGTACTTC
NA TRBD2 TRBJ2-1 TRBV14 CASSPRLAGELTYNEQFF TGTGCCAGCAGCCCTCGACTAGCGGGAGAACTTACCTACAATGAGCAGTTCTTC
NA NA TRBJ1-6 TRBV11-3 CASSLVARRVSPLHF TGTGCCAGCAGCTTAGTGGCCCGGCGGGTTTCACCCCTCCACTTT
NA TRBD2 TRBJ2-1 TRBV4-2 CASRVLAESSYNEQFF TGTGCCAGCAGAGTCCTAGCGGAGAGCTCCTACAATGAGCAGTTCTTC
NA NA TRBJ2-1 TRBV28 CASRAEGNEQFF TGTGCCAGCCGGGCCGAGGGCAATGAGCAGTTCTTC
NA NA TRBJ2-3 TRBV9 CASSANLRGMSVDTQYF TGTGCCAGCAGCGCCAACCTTCGGGGAATGAGTGTGGATACGCAGTATTTT
NA NA TRBJ2-7 TRBV5-1 CASSLAAGSTYEQYF TGCGCCAGCAGCTTGGCGGCAGGGTCTACCTACGAGCAGTACTTC
NA NA TRBJ2-7 TRBV29-1 CSVLLYEQYF TGCAGCGTCCTTCTTTACGAGCAGTACTTC
NA TRBD1 TRBJ1-1 TRBV6-5 CASSYPGTGNTEAFF TGTGCCAGCAGTTACCCCGGGACAGGGAACACTGAAGCTTTCTTT
once TRBD2 TRBJ2-3 TRBV6-1 CASSELADLYTQYF TGTGCCAGCAGTGAACTAGCGGATCTATATACGCAGTATTTT
NA NA TRBJ1-2 TRBV6-5 CASSYSPAYGYTF TGTGCCAGCAGTTACTCTCCAGCGTATGGCTACACCTTC
once TRBD1 TRBJ1-4 TRBV7-2 CASSLGQGNEKLFF TGTGCCAGCAGCTTGGGACAGGGGAATGAAAAACTGTTTTTT
once TRBD1 TRBJ1-1 TRBV6-1 CASSPGDRPYTEAFF TGTGCCAGCAGTCCGGGGGACAGACCCTACACTGAAGCTTTCTTT
NA NA TRBJ1-2 TRBV6-1 CASSEGTGTDGYTF TGTGCCAGCAGTGAAGGTACAGGGACCGATGGCTACACCTTC
NA NA TRBJ2-7 TRBV30 CAWSRGSDVQYF TGTGCCTGGAGTAGGGGTTCCGACGTGCAGTACTTC
NA NA TRBJ2-1 TRBV5-1 CASSLGGPYNEQFF TGCGCCAGCAGCTTGGGGGGGCCCTACAATGAGCAGTTCTTC
NA NA TRBJ2-7 TRBV19 CASKGTPSSYEQYF TGTGCCAGTAAGGGGACACCTAGCTCCTACGAGCAGTACTTC
once NA TRBJ2-1 TRBV5-1 CASSLGTYSSYNEQFF TGCGCCAGCAGCTTGGGGACTTACAGCTCCTACAATGAGCAGTTCTTC
NA TRBD2 TRBJ2-1 TRBV19 CARPEAGGHRTYNEQFF TGTGCCAGACCCGAGGCGGGAGGGCATCGGACCTACAATGAGCAGTTCTTC
NA NA TRBJ1-3 TRBV7-9 CASSSGRTSGNTIYF TGTGCCAGCAGCTCTGGACGGACTTCTGGAAACACCATATATTTT
NA TRBD1 TRBJ2-7 TRBV18 CASSPEQGDYEQYF TGTGCCAGCTCACCAGAACAGGGGGACTACGAGCAGTACTTC
NA NA TRBJ2-1 TRBV30 CASTLWGVQFF TGTGCCTCGACTCTCTGGGGGGTGCAGTTCTTC
NA NA TRBJ1-1 TRBV4-2 CASMGFEAFF TGTGCCAGCATGGGCTTTGAAGCTTTCTTT
NA TRBD1 TRBJ1-5 TRBV5-8 CASSLVVGTGIQPQHF TGTGCCAGCAGCTTGGTTGTCGGGACAGGGATTCAGCCCCAGCATTTT